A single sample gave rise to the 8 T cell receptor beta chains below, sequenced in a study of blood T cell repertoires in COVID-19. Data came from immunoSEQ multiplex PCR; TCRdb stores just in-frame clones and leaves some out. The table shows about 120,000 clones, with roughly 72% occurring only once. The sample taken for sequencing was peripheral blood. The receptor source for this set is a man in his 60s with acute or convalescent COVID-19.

CDR3 region: CASSETGDGYGYTF. CDR3 DNA: TGTGCCAGCAGCGAGACAGGGGATGGATACGGCTACACCTTC. The chain joins TRBV11-2 to TRBJ1-2, with 8 bases matching TRBD1. The CDR3 covers 14 residues. The trim removed 5 bases at V and 8 bases at J, leaving 10 bases unmatched. CDR1 is SGHAT, CDR2 FQNNGV, per germline.

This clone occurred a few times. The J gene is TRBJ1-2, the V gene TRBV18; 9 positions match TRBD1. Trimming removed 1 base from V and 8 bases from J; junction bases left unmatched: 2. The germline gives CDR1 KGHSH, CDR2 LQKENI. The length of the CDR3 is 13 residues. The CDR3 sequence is CASSPRGQGGYTF. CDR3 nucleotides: TGTGCCAGCTCACCACGGGGACAGGGAGGCTACACCTTC. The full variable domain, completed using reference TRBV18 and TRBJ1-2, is NAGVMQNPRHLVRRRGQEARLRCSPMKGHSHVYWYRQLPEEGLKFMVYLQKENIIDESGMPKERFSAEFPKEGPSILRIQQVVRGDSAAYFCASSPRGQGGYTFGSGTRLTVV.

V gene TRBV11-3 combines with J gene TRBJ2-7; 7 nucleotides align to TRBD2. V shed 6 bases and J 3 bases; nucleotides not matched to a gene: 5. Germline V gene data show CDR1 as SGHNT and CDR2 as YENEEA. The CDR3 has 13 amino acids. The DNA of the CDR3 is TGTGCCAGCAGTGGGCGGGGGAACTACGAGCAGTACTTC. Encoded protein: CASSGRGNYEQYF.

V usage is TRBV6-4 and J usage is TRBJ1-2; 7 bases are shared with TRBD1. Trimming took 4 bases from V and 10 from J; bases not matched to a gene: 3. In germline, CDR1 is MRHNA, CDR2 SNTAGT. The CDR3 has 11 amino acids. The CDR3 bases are TGTGCCAGCAGTGGACAGGGTTACTACACCTTC. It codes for CASSGQGYYTF.

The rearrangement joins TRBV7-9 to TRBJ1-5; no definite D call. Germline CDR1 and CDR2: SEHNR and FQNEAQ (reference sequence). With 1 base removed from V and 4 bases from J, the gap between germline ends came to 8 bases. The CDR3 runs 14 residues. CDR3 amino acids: CASSLEGGNQPQHF. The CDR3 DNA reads TGTGCCAGCAGCTTAGAAGGAGGGAATCAGCCCCAGCATTTT.

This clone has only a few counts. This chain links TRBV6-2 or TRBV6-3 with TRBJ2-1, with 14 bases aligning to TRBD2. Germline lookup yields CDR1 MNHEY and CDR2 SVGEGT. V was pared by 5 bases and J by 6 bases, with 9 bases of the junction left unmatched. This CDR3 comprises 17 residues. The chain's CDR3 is CASSVGTSGSFFNEQFF. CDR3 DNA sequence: TGTGCCAGCAGTGTTGGGACTAGCGGGAGTTTTTTCAATGAGCAGTTCTTC.

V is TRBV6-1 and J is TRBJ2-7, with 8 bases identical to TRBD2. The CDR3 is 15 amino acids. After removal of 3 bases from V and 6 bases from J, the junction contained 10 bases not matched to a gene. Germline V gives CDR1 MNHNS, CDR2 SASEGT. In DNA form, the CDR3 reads TGTGCCAGCAGTGATGGTAGCGGGAAGACTCTCGAGCAGTACTTC. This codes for CASSDGSGKTLEQYF.

Here the CDR3 reads CASTGPPYPNTEAFF. In DNA, the CDR3 is TGTGCCAGTACTGGGCCACCCTACCCGAACACTGAAGCTTTCTTT. This chain links TRBV19 with TRBJ1-1; unclear D gene. The V end was cut by 7 bases, the J end by 1 base, with 16 bases between. Germline V gene sequence: CDR1 LNHDA, CDR2 SQIVND (reference sequence). The CDR3 runs to 15 residues.